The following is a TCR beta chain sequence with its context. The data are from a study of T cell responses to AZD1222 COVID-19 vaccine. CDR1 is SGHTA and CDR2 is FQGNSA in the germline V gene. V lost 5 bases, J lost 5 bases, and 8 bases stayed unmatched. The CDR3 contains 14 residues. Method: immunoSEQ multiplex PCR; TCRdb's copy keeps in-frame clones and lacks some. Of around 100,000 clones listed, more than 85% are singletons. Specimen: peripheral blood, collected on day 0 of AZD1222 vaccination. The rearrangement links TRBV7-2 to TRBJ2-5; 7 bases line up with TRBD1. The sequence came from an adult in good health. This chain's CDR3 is CASSVHQQGETQYF. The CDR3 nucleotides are TGTGCCAGCAGCGTACATCAACAGGGGGAGACCCAGTACTTC.